This T cell receptor beta chain originates from a study of identical twins. Notes on the study in general: For out-of-frame alpha sequences shared by twins, low generation probability was in excess. Conclusions rested on cross-sectional statistics rather than following the same donors.

TCRdb ran MiXCR on the 5' RACE reads and lists one entry per CDR3 protein. The sample records some 200,000 distinct CDR3 sequences, less than 8% being singletons. This clonotype has just a few counts. Its antigen remains unidentified. The germline V gene has CDR1 MGHRA and CDR2 YSYEKL. J gave up 5 bases and V 2 bases, and 7 bases lay outside the gene matches. This CDR3 comprises 17 residues. These data also featured in a second study, about yellow fever vaccine responses in identical twins. From that report: Reportedly, twins showed a vaccine T cell response that looked partly convergent and partly personalized.

V gene TRBV4-1 combines with J gene TRBJ2-4, with TRBD2 identical over 12 bases. The sequencing input was memory (CD45RO+) T cells sorted from blood. This receptor was obtained from a woman aged 18-29 years in good health. This CDR3 reads CASSQSSSGGAQNIQYF. CDR3 sequence (DNA): TGCGCCAGCAGCCAATCCTCTAGCGGGGGGGCCCAAAACATTCAGTACTTC.